Following are 14 T cell receptor beta chains from one sample sequenced in a study of identical twins. TCRdb recomputed calls from the 5' RACE reads with MiXCR, one row per CDR3 protein. The sample has under 800,000 distinct CDR3 sequences, around 21% seen once. The data were also submitted as part of a second study, on T cells expressing NK-cell markers.

Sequencing was performed on PBMCs. These receptor sequences come from a woman aged 18-35 years in good health.

By frequency in the sample, this clonotype is medium-sized. This rearrangement joins TRBV7-9 to TRBJ1-2; D is ambiguous. The ends were cut back, 8 bases at V and 1 base at J, with 14 bases in the middle. This CDR3 region has 14 residues. In germline, CDR1 is SEHNR, CDR2 FQNEAQ (reference sequence). CDR3 coding DNA: TGTGCCAGCCGCTCGAGAGGCTATAACTATGGCTACACCTTC. As protein: CASRSRGYNYGYTF. The full variable domain, rest sourced from reference TRBV7-9 and TRBJ1-2, is DTGVSQNPRHKITKRGQNVTFRCDPISEHNRLYWYRQTLGQGPEFLTYFQNEAQLEKSRLLSDRFSAERPKGSFSTLEIQRTEQGDSAMYLCASRSRGYNYGYTFGSGTRLTVV.

The chain carries TRBV5-1 and TRBJ2-7; 7 positions match TRBD2. The length of the CDR3 is 14 residues. V shed 4 bases, J shed 5 bases, and the junction held 9 bases outside the gene matches. Germline loops: CDR1 SGHRS, CDR2 YFSETQ. This chain's CDR3 is CASSPQAGSHEQYF. In DNA form, the CDR3 reads TGCGCCAGCAGCCCCCAAGCGGGATCTCACGAGCAGTACTTC.

This clonotype has just a few counts. This chain connects TRBV24-1 to TRBJ2-1, with 12 bases matching TRBD2. The V gene's germline CDR1 is KGHDR and CDR2 SFDVKD. The V segment lost 4 bases and the J segment 8 bases; nucleotides outside the gene matches: 5. The CDR3 consists of 15 residues. The chain's CDR3 is CATSETTSGSDEQFF. The CDR3 region has the DNA TGTGCCACCAGTGAAACGACTAGCGGGAGCGATGAGCAGTTCTTC.

The gene calls are TRBV7-2 and TRBJ2-1; D not resolved. Germline V gene lookup returns CDR1 SGHTA and CDR2 FQGNSA. V was trimmed by 4 bases and J by 4 bases, leaving 14 bases between them. This CDR3 comprises 15 residues. The CDR3 coding sequence is TGTGCCAGCAGCTCGGGCCCTCTAGTATACAATGAGCAGTTCTTC. This sequence encodes CASSSGPLVYNEQFF. Full variable domain (remainder filled in from reference TRBV7-2 and TRBJ2-1): GAGVSQSPSNKVTEKGKDVELRCDPISGHTALYWYRQSLGQGLEFLIYFQGNSAPDKSGLPSDRFSAERTGGSVSTLTIQRTQQEDSAVYLCASSSGPLVYNEQFFGPGTRLTVL.

J is TRBJ2-1 and V is TRBV11-3; D not certain. There are 16 residues in the CDR3. The V end lost 1 base, the J end lost 0 bases, and 10 bases lay between the germline ends. Per germline, CDR1 SGHNT and CDR2 YENEEA. The CDR3 loop reads CASSLGDPSSYNEQFF. The CDR3 coding sequence is TGTGCCAGCAGCTTAGGAGACCCCAGCTCCTACAATGAGCAGTTCTTC.

The rearrangement uses TRBV5-1 and TRBJ2-7; D may match TRBD1 or TRBD2 (5 bases each). The CDR3 consists of 13 residues. V was pared by 4 bases and J by 6 bases, with 14 bases between. Looked up from germline, CDR1 is SGHRS and CDR2 is YFSETQ. CDR3 sequence (DNA): TGCGCCAGCAGCAGGGACCGACGTGCCGAGCAGTACTTC. Amino acid sequence: CASSRDRRAEQYF.

The chain combines TRBV29-1 with TRBJ2-7; D is perhaps TRBD2 (6 bases). Trimming removed 7 bases at V and 5 bases at J, with 15 bases between. Germline CDR1 is SQVTM and CDR2 is ANQGSEA. The CDR3 consists of 12 residues. CDR3 sequence (DNA): TGCAGCGCCCGCCGGGACTCTCACGAGCAGTACTTC. This codes for CSARRDSHEQYF.

The CDR3 protein is CSVEDIAGGPGEQFF. CDR3 DNA: TGCAGCGTTGAAGATATAGCGGGGGGGCCGGGTGAGCAGTTCTTC. The chain joins TRBV29-1 to TRBJ2-1, with TRBD2 matching 11 bases. V shed 0 bases and J 9 bases; nucleotides not matched to a gene: 7. Germline CDR1 reads SQVTM; CDR2 reads ANQGSEA. CDR3 length equals 15 residues.

This clonotype was recorded a few times. This chain connects TRBV20-1 to TRBJ2-7, with 9 bases matching TRBD2. CDR1 and CDR2 (germline): DFQATT, SNEGSKA (reference sequence). Trimming took 5 bases from V and 6 from J; bases not matched to a gene: 14. The CDR3 is 15 amino acids. CDR3 bases: TGCAGTGCTCCCCGAGGGGGGACTAGCTTCGGCGAGCAGTACTTC. Translated: CSAPRGGTSFGEQYF.

This clonotype occurred a few times. The J gene is TRBJ2-1, the V gene TRBV5-6; TRBD2 matches 7 bases. With V trimmed by 6 bases and J by 7 bases, 7 bases remained unmatched. The germline CDR1 and CDR2 sequences are SGHDT and YYEEEE. CDR3 length: 13 amino acids. The chain's CDR3 is CASTREFGNEQFF. The CDR3 DNA follows: TGTGCCAGCACGCGGGAGTTCGGGAATGAGCAGTTCTTC.

This clonotype was seen only a few times. The chain carries TRBV5-1 and TRBJ2-5, with TRBD2 as a possible D gene (5 bases). The V gene's germline CDR1 is SGHRS and CDR2 YFSETQ. V lost 1 base and J lost 4, with 20 bases in between. This CDR3 has 17 amino acids. CDR3 nucleotides: TGCGCCAGCAGCTTGAGTCTGCGGGCACGCGGGTTAGAGACCCAGTACTTC. Amino acids: CASSLSLRARGLETQYF.

The rearrangement joins TRBV4-1 to TRBJ1-4, with D uncertain. CDR3 size: 16 residues. Germline V gives CDR1 MGHRA, CDR2 YSYEKL. V lost 4 bases and J 12 bases, leaving 24 bases between the germline ends. In DNA form, the CDR3 reads TGCGCCAGCAGCCTGCGGTTGGTGCCCGCTCCAAGGGAACTGTTTTTT. Translating it yields CASSLRLVPAPRELFF.

J is TRBJ2-1 and V is TRBV27; the D gene is possibly TRBD1 (6 bases). The CDR3 runs to 14 residues. The V end was cut by 2 bases, the J end by 6 bases, with 11 bases between. Germline V gene sequence: CDR1 MNHEY, CDR2 SMNVEV (reference sequence). CDR3 region: CASSLLQGSNEQFF. CDR3 DNA sequence: TGTGCCAGCAGTTTACTTCAGGGGTCCAATGAGCAGTTCTTC.

The rearrangement links TRBV11-2 to TRBJ2-7; 9 bases align to TRBD1. V lost 0 bases to trimming and J lost 4 bases; unmatched junction nucleotides: 4. CDR1 SGHAT and CDR2 FQNNGV come from the germline V gene. This CDR3 is 15 amino acids long. The CDR3 loop reads CASSLEGQGSYEQYF. In nucleotides, the CDR3 is TGTGCCAGCAGCTTAGAAGGACAGGGGAGTTACGAGCAGTACTTC.